Listed below are T cell receptor beta chains from one sample, sequenced in a study of regulatory T cells in long-lasting Graves disease. TCRdb ran MiXCR on the multiplex PCR reads and lists one entry per CDR3 protein. The top ten hold more than 55% of the sample, which has 310,000 or so distinct CDR3 sequences, 20% to 25% seen once. Sequenced here: peripheral blood mononuclear cells (PBMCs), sampled when the disease was refractory, from a patient treated with antithyroid drugs. Receptors were obtained from a female donor with Graves disease. The CDR3 runs from the conserved cysteine through the conserved F or W. D genes are given only for firm matches. A clone size is listed for some rows: how often the clone was seen (once, few, many), or a class if it is expanded.

j_gene: TRBJ1-5
v_gene: TRBV28
d_gene: .
len: 14
abundance: many
CDR3nt: TGTGCCAGCAGTTTTCAGGGTAACAATCAGCCCCAGCATTTT
CDR3aa: CASSFQGNNQPQHF

j_gene: TRBJ1-1
v_gene: TRBV5-1
d_gene: TRBD1
len: 16
abundance: many
CDR3nt: TGCGCCAGCAGCTACGACAGGGTACTAATGAACACTGAAGCTTTCTTT
CDR3aa: CASSYDRVLMNTEAFF

j_gene: TRBJ2-1
v_gene: TRBV12-3/TRBV12-4
d_gene: .
len: 11
abundance: many
CDR3nt: TGTGCCAGCGCGGGGAAGACTGAGCAGTTCTTC
CDR3aa: CASAGKTEQFF

j_gene: TRBJ1-1
v_gene: TRBV7-2
d_gene: .
len: 12
abundance: many
CDR3nt: TGTGCCAGCGGAGGGGTTTTAACTGAAGCTTTCTTT
CDR3aa: CASGGVLTEAFF

j_gene: TRBJ2-2
v_gene: TRBV7-2
d_gene: .
len: 15
abundance: few
CDR3nt: TGTGCCAGCAGCTTAGGTAGCGGCTACACCGGGGAGCTGTTTTTT
CDR3aa: CASSLGSGYTGELFF

j_gene: TRBJ2-7
v_gene: TRBV10-3
d_gene: TRBD2
len: 13
abundance: .
CDR3nt: TGTGCCCTGCGGGAGGGGGCACGGGACGAGCAGTACTTC
CDR3aa: CALREGARDEQYF

j_gene: TRBJ2-3
v_gene: TRBV12-3/TRBV12-4
d_gene: .
len: 15
abundance: few
CDR3nt: TGTGCCAGCAGTTTAGACGCTACTAGCACAGATACGCAGTATTTT
CDR3aa: CASSLDATSTDTQYF

j_gene: TRBJ2-5
v_gene: TRBV5-1
d_gene: TRBD2
len: 15
abundance: .
CDR3nt: TGCGCCAGCAGCTTGACAAGGACTAGCGAAGAGACCCAGTACTTC
CDR3aa: CASSLTRTSEETQYF

j_gene: TRBJ1-2
v_gene: TRBV29-1
d_gene: .
len: 11
abundance: many
CDR3nt: TGCAGCGTTGAAGGGTACTATGGCTACACCTTC
CDR3aa: CSVEGYYGYTF

j_gene: TRBJ2-5
v_gene: TRBV28
d_gene: TRBD2
len: 14
abundance: many
CDR3nt: TGTGCCACCACCATAGCGGGAGTGGAGGAGACCCAGTACTTC
CDR3aa: CATTIAGVEETQYF

j_gene: TRBJ1-3
v_gene: TRBV18
d_gene: .
len: 15
abundance: few
CDR3nt: TGTGCCAGCTCACCCCCTTCAGGACCGTTGGACACCATATATTTT
CDR3aa: CASSPPSGPLDTIYF

j_gene: TRBJ2-5
v_gene: TRBV6-5
d_gene: .
len: 14
abundance: many
CDR3nt: TGTGCCAGCAGTTATTCCAAGGCAGAAGAGACCCAGTACTTC
CDR3aa: CASSYSKAEETQYF

j_gene: TRBJ2-1
v_gene: TRBV11-2
d_gene: TRBD2
len: 14
abundance: .
CDR3nt: TGTGCCAGCAGCTTAGTCCTAGCGGGAAATCAGCAGTTCTTC
CDR3aa: CASSLVLAGNQQFF

j_gene: TRBJ2-1
v_gene: TRBV12-3/TRBV12-4
d_gene: .
len: 14
abundance: .
CDR3nt: TGTGCCAGCAGTTTGGTCCCGTCTTACGATGAGCAGTTCTTC
CDR3aa: CASSLVPSYDEQFF

j_gene: TRBJ2-2
v_gene: TRBV28
d_gene: .
len: 14
abundance: few
CDR3nt: TGTGCCAGCAGTTTAAATAACAACACCGGGGAGCTGTTTTTT
CDR3aa: CASSLNNNTGELFF

j_gene: TRBJ1-1
v_gene: TRBV27
d_gene: .
len: 13
abundance: few
CDR3nt: TGTGCCAGCAGTTCAAATTTCGACACTGAAGCTTTCTTT
CDR3aa: CASSSNFDTEAFF

j_gene: TRBJ2-7
v_gene: TRBV20-1
d_gene: TRBD1
len: 17
abundance: many
CDR3nt: TGCAGTGCTAGAGCTGTATCCCCCGGGACAGGGTTATACGAGCAGTACTTC
CDR3aa: CSARAVSPGTGLYEQYF

j_gene: TRBJ1-1
v_gene: TRBV7-2
d_gene: TRBD1
len: 15
abundance: .
CDR3nt: TGTGCCAGCAGCTTAGGAATAGGGGGCCAAGATGAAGCTTTCTTT
CDR3aa: CASSLGIGGQDEAFF

j_gene: TRBJ1-4
v_gene: TRBV6-5
d_gene: .
len: 16
abundance: .
CDR3nt: TGTGCCAGCAGTTACCTTACCAGGGGAGAGAATGAAAAACTGTTTTTT
CDR3aa: CASSYLTRGENEKLFF

j_gene: TRBJ1-1
v_gene: TRBV5-6
d_gene: .
len: 13
abundance: few
CDR3nt: TGTGCCAGCAGCTTGGCACAATATGACCCGGCTTTCTTT
CDR3aa: CASSLAQYDPAFF

j_gene: TRBJ2-7
v_gene: TRBV6-9
d_gene: .
len: 14
abundance: .
CDR3nt: TGTGCCAGCAGTTTACCCCCTCCTTTTTACGGGCAGTACTTC
CDR3aa: CASSLPPPFYGQYF

j_gene: TRBJ1-5
v_gene: TRBV2
d_gene: .
len: 13
abundance: many
CDR3nt: TGTGCCAGCCTGGATACGCCGAATCAGCCCCAGCATTTT
CDR3aa: CASLDTPNQPQHF

j_gene: TRBJ1-3
v_gene: TRBV7-9
d_gene: .
len: 13
abundance: few
CDR3nt: TGTGCCAGCCTCTTTTCCGGACGAAACACCATATATTTT
CDR3aa: CASLFSGRNTIYF

j_gene: TRBJ2-7
v_gene: TRBV27
d_gene: TRBD2
len: 14
abundance: .
CDR3nt: TGTGCCAGCAACCCGGGACTAGCGCCTGACGAGCAGTACTTC
CDR3aa: CASNPGLAPDEQYF

j_gene: TRBJ2-7
v_gene: TRBV28
d_gene: .
len: 14
abundance: .
CDR3nt: TGTGCCGGCACCATACACAAAAGCTCCTACGTGCAGTACTTC
CDR3aa: CAGTIHKSSYVQYF

j_gene: TRBJ2-3
v_gene: TRBV6-2/TRBV6-3
d_gene: TRBD2
len: 20
abundance: few
CDR3nt: TGTGCCAGCAGTTACCTTAGCGGGAGGGCCTACCAACCTAGCACAGATACGCAGTATTTT
CDR3aa: CASSYLSGRAYQPSTDTQYF

j_gene: TRBJ1-3
v_gene: TRBV11-2
d_gene: .
len: 15
abundance: few
CDR3nt: TGTGCCAGCAGCTTAGGATCAGTTGGTGGAAACACCATATATTTT
CDR3aa: CASSLGSVGGNTIYF

j_gene: TRBJ2-5
v_gene: TRBV3-1
d_gene: .
len: 15
abundance: .
CDR3nt: TGTGCCAGCAGCCGCCGTTCGGGGGCTTGGGAGACCCAGTACTTC
CDR3aa: CASSRRSGAWETQYF

j_gene: TRBJ2-5
v_gene: TRBV3-1
d_gene: TRBD2
len: 17
abundance: many
CDR3nt: TGTGCCAGCAGCCAAGATCAGCTAGCGGGAGGGCAAGAGACCCAGTACTTC
CDR3aa: CASSQDQLAGGQETQYF

j_gene: TRBJ1-6
v_gene: TRBV4-1
d_gene: .
len: 16
abundance: .
CDR3nt: TGCGCCAGCAGCCAAGATGATCCAGGGAGGGGTTCACCCCTCCACTTT
CDR3aa: CASSQDDPGRGSPLHF

j_gene: TRBJ1-4
v_gene: TRBV5-1
d_gene: .
len: 15
abundance: .
CDR3nt: TGCGCCAGCAGCTTGCGTGGACAGCACCATGAAAAACTGTTTTTT
CDR3aa: CASSLRGQHHEKLFF

j_gene: TRBJ1-1
v_gene: TRBV30
d_gene: .
len: 12
abundance: .
CDR3nt: TGTGCCTGGAGAGGACTGAACACTGAAGCTTTCTTT
CDR3aa: CAWRGLNTEAFF

j_gene: TRBJ2-7
v_gene: TRBV6-5
d_gene: .
len: 14
abundance: many
CDR3nt: TGTGCCAGCAGTTACACGGACACTTCCTACGAGCAGTACTTC
CDR3aa: CASSYTDTSYEQYF

j_gene: TRBJ1-1
v_gene: TRBV20-1
d_gene: TRBD1
len: 13
abundance: .
CDR3nt: TGCAGTGGAATACAGGGGGCGGACACTGAAGCTTTCTTT
CDR3aa: CSGIQGADTEAFF

j_gene: TRBJ2-5
v_gene: TRBV28
d_gene: .
len: 13
abundance: many
CDR3nt: TGTGCCAGCAGGAAATACTACCAAGAGACCCAGTACTTC
CDR3aa: CASRKYYQETQYF

j_gene: TRBJ2-3
v_gene: TRBV11-3
d_gene: .
len: 14
abundance: .
CDR3nt: TGTGCCAGCAGCTTAGATTCAGGCACAGATACGCAGTATTTT
CDR3aa: CASSLDSGTDTQYF

j_gene: TRBJ2-7
v_gene: TRBV2
d_gene: .
len: 12
abundance: once
CDR3nt: TGTGCCAGCTTTGACGGCTCCTACGAGCAGTACTTC
CDR3aa: CASFDGSYEQYF

j_gene: TRBJ2-7
v_gene: TRBV11-2
d_gene: TRBD2
len: 15
abundance: many
CDR3nt: TGTGCCAGCAGCTTAGCTAGCGGGGTCCTCCGCGAGCAGTACTTC
CDR3aa: CASSLASGVLREQYF

j_gene: TRBJ2-7
v_gene: TRBV6-1
d_gene: .
len: 13
abundance: few
CDR3nt: TGTGCCAGCAGTGAGAACGAACCCTACGAGCAGTACTTC
CDR3aa: CASSENEPYEQYF

j_gene: TRBJ2-2
v_gene: TRBV11-2
d_gene: .
len: 15
abundance: many
CDR3nt: TGTGCCAGCAGCAACAGGATCGCGAACACCGGGGAGCTGTTTTTT
CDR3aa: CASSNRIANTGELFF

j_gene: TRBJ2-2
v_gene: TRBV9
d_gene: .
len: 12
abundance: .
CDR3nt: TGTGCCAGCAGCGTGTGGGCCGGGGAGCTGTTTTTT
CDR3aa: CASSVWAGELFF

j_gene: TRBJ2-7
v_gene: TRBV11-2
d_gene: TRBD1
len: 16
abundance: many
CDR3nt: TGTGCCAGCAGCCCTAGGCCCAGACAGGGGGCTAGTGAGCAGTACTTC
CDR3aa: CASSPRPRQGASEQYF

j_gene: TRBJ1-5
v_gene: TRBV4-1
d_gene: TRBD1
len: 15
abundance: .
CDR3nt: TGCGCCAGCAGCCCCTCCTCAGGGGGTGGGCAGCCCCAGCATTTT
CDR3aa: CASSPSSGGGQPQHF

j_gene: TRBJ2-7
v_gene: TRBV7-6
d_gene: .
len: 13
abundance: .
CDR3nt: TGTGCCAGCAGCCTTCCGGAGCATCACGAGCAGTACTTC
CDR3aa: CASSLPEHHEQYF

j_gene: TRBJ2-7
v_gene: TRBV5-1
d_gene: TRBD1
len: 14
abundance: many
CDR3nt: TGCGCCAGCAGTACCGGACAGGGAGCGGACGAGCAGTACTTC
CDR3aa: CASSTGQGADEQYF

j_gene: TRBJ2-1
v_gene: TRBV29-1
d_gene: TRBD2
len: 15
abundance: once
CDR3nt: TGCAGCGTTGACCCCCGCGGGAGCCCCTACAATGGGCAGTTCTTC
CDR3aa: CSVDPRGSPYNGQFF

j_gene: TRBJ1-4
v_gene: TRBV7-2
d_gene: TRBD1
len: 16
abundance: many
CDR3nt: TGTGCCAGCAGCCAAGGACAGGGGGCGTCTAATGAAAAACTGTTTTTT
CDR3aa: CASSQGQGASNEKLFF

j_gene: TRBJ2-7
v_gene: TRBV6-5
d_gene: .
len: 14
abundance: .
CDR3nt: TGTGCCAGCAGTTACTCTACTACCGGCTACGAGCAGTACTTC
CDR3aa: CASSYSTTGYEQYF

j_gene: TRBJ2-7
v_gene: TRBV20-1
d_gene: .
len: 14
abundance: few
CDR3nt: TGCAGTGCTAGAGATGTGAAACAGCTATACGAGCAGTACTTC
CDR3aa: CSARDVKQLYEQYF

j_gene: TRBJ2-6
v_gene: TRBV12-3/TRBV12-4
d_gene: .
len: 15
abundance: many
CDR3nt: TGTGCCAGCAGTCCACTGGGGGTAGGTGACAACGTCCTGACTTTC
CDR3aa: CASSPLGVGDNVLTF

j_gene: TRBJ1-5
v_gene: TRBV28
d_gene: .
len: 13
abundance: many
CDR3nt: TGTGCCACCTCCCAAGGGGTATGGCAGCCCCAGCATTTT
CDR3aa: CATSQGVWQPQHF

j_gene: TRBJ2-2
v_gene: TRBV7-9
d_gene: .
len: 15
abundance: .
CDR3nt: TGTGCCAGTAGCTTAGGACGAGAATGGGGCGGGGAGCTGTTTTTT
CDR3aa: CASSLGREWGGELFF

j_gene: TRBJ1-3
v_gene: TRBV4-1
d_gene: .
len: 15
abundance: .
CDR3nt: TGCGCCAGCAGCCAAGCGGCGGGTTCTGGAAACACCATATATTTT
CDR3aa: CASSQAAGSGNTIYF

j_gene: TRBJ1-4
v_gene: TRBV29-1
d_gene: .
len: 13
abundance: few
CDR3nt: TGCAGCGTTGAGGGAACAACTAATGAAAAACTGTTTTTT
CDR3aa: CSVEGTTNEKLFF